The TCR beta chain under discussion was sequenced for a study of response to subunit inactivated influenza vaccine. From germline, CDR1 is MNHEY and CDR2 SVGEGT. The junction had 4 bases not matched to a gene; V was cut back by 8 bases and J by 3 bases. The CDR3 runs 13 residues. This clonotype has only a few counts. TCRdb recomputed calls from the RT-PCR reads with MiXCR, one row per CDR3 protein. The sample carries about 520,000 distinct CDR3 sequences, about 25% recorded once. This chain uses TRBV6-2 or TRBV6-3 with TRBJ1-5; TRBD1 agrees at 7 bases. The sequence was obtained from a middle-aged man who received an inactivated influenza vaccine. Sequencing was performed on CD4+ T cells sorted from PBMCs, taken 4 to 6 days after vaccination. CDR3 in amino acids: CASHDRDNQPQHF. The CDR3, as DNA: TGTGCCAGCCATGACAGGGACAATCAGCCCCAGCATTTT.